These 17 T cell receptor beta chains came from one sample sequenced in a study of control samples from healthy donors and cancer patients. The data were produced by immunoSEQ multiplex PCR, yet TCRdb's version contains in-frame clones alone and is incomplete. This sample yields about 65,000 clones, of which 75% to 95% are seen a single time; 0.95% to 1.5% belongs to the top ten. Sequencing input: PBMCs. The receptors come from a woman aged 50 to 65 with colorectal cancer.

CDR3 coding DNA: TGTGCCAGCAGTGAAGTCAGGCCCGGAGAGAGTGGCTACACCTTC. Translating it yields CASSEVRPGESGYTF. The V gene is TRBV6-1, the J gene TRBJ1-2, with D hard to call. This CDR3 is built from 15 residues. Trimming took 1 base from V and 7 from J, leaving 16 bases between them. The germline CDR1 and CDR2 sequences are MNHNS and SASEGT.

The J gene is TRBJ2-5, the V gene TRBV5-4; D possibly corresponds to TRBD2 (5 bases). The V gene's germline CDR1 is SGHNT and CDR2 YYREEE (reference sequence). CDR3 size: 13 residues. Trimming removed 4 bases from V and 3 bases from J, with 10 bases in between. CDR3 DNA sequence: TGTGCCAGCAGCGCGGACGGGAAAGAGACCCAGTACTTC. Protein sequence: CASSADGKETQYF.

The V gene is TRBV5-4, the J gene TRBJ1-2; possible D gene TRBD1, 5 bases. This CDR3 spans 13 amino acids. Germline V lookup: CDR1 SGHNT, CDR2 YYREEE (reference sequence). The germline V and J ends were trimmed by 6 bases and 7 bases, with 16 bases remaining between them. CDR3 amino acids: CASTNAGGFGYTF. In DNA, the CDR3 is TGTGCCAGCACCAACGCGGGGGGGTTTGGCTACACCTTC.

The rearrangement links TRBV5-1 to TRBJ1-1; 9 bases fit TRBD1. CDR1 is SGHRS and CDR2 is YFSETQ in the germline V gene. With V trimmed by 3 bases and J by 0 bases, 3 bases remained unmatched. The CDR3 sequence is 15 residues long. The CDR3 nucleotides are TGCGCCAGCAGCTCGGGACAGGGCCTGAACACTGAAGCTTTCTTT. Translating it yields CASSSGQGLNTEAFF.

The chain has TRBV5-1 and TRBJ2-2; D remains ambiguous. This CDR3 contains 14 residues. Trimming left V 2 bases short and J 7 bases short, with 12 bases between. Germline values: CDR1 SGHRS, CDR2 YFSETQ. This CDR3 is CASSFSRTDGELFF. The DNA of the CDR3 is TGCGCCAGCAGCTTTTCCCGGACCGACGGGGAGCTGTTTTTT.

V is TRBV21-1 and J is TRBJ1-5. TRBV21-1 is noted as a pseudogene. This CDR3 is built from 14 residues. CDR3 sequence (DNA): TGTGCCAGCAGCAAAGCGGGGAGCAATCAGCCCCAGCATTTT. It codes for CASSKAGSNQPQHF.

This chain joins TRBV19 and TRBJ2-6; either TRBD1 or TRBD2 may supply D (7 bases each). Per the germline V gene, CDR1 is LNHDA and CDR2 is SQIVND (reference sequence). The CDR3 has 19 amino acids. V was cut by 6 bases and J by 1 base, with 22 bases left in between. The CDR3 reads CASRGLPGQLTSGANVLTF. CDR3 coding DNA: TGTGCCAGTAGGGGACTACCGGGACAGTTGACTTCTGGGGCCAACGTCCTGACTTTC.

The rearrangement joins TRBV29-1 to TRBJ1-2, with D possibly TRBD1 on 6 matching bases. The CDR3 totals 13 residues. The V end was cut by 0 bases, the J end by 7 bases, with 12 bases between. Germline V gene lookup returns CDR1 SQVTM and CDR2 ANQGSEA. The CDR3 DNA follows: TGCAGCGTTGAAGATTCACAGGGAACTGGCTACACCTTC. Amino acids: CSVEDSQGTGYTF.

The genes are TRBV11-3 and TRBJ2-5; 8 nucleotides align to TRBD2. The junction had 4 bases not matched to a gene; V was cut back by 5 bases and J by 5 bases. Per the germline V gene, CDR1 is SGHNT and CDR2 is YENEEA. This CDR3 spans 13 amino acids. The CDR3 here is CASSGRGAETQYF. The DNA for the CDR3 is TGTGCCAGCAGCGGGCGGGGGGCTGAGACCCAGTACTTC.

This clone was recorded only once. The chain uses TRBV6-5 and TRBJ1-1; D is unresolved. Germline lookup yields CDR1 MNHEY and CDR2 SVGAGI. Between the trimmed V and J ends, which lost 10 bases and 2 bases, there was a span of 8 bases. This CDR3 spans 11 amino acids. The CDR3 coding sequence is TGTGCCATCCGGGTAAACACTGAAGCTTTCTTT. Protein product: CAIRVNTEAFF.

This clone was picked up one time. The chain recombines TRBV6-1 with TRBJ1-2; 7 positions agree with TRBD1. The CDR3 runs to 15 residues. The germline CDR1 and CDR2 sequences are MNHNS and SASEGT. V lost 0 bases to trimming and J lost 4 bases; unmatched junction nucleotides: 5. The CDR3 loop reads CASSEARQGVYGYTF. The CDR3 region has the DNA TGTGCCAGCAGTGAAGCGCGACAGGGAGTCTATGGCTACACCTTC.

The chain carries TRBV28 and TRBJ2-7; tentative D call: TRBD1 (6 bases). The CDR3 is made up of 13 amino acids. Trimming shortened V by 2 bases and J by 3 bases, and 8 bases separated the two germline ends. Germline V lookup: CDR1 MDHEN, CDR2 SYDVKM. The CDR3 sequence: CASSLQGNYEQYF. The CDR3, as DNA: TGTGCCAGCAGTTTACAGGGGAACTACGAGCAGTACTTC.

This clone was observed a few times. The chain carries TRBV7-8 and TRBJ2-1; TRBD2 might be the D (6 bases). V dropped 5 bases and J dropped 3 bases, with 11 bases sitting between them. The V gene's germline CDR1 is SGHVS and CDR2 FQNEAQ. CDR3 size: 14 residues. The CDR3 protein is CASSRGTVYNEQFF. Written as DNA, the CDR3 is TGTGCCAGCAGCCGCGGGACGGTCTACAATGAGCAGTTCTTC.

V usage is TRBV20-1 and J usage is TRBJ2-5; the D is unclear. This CDR3 spans 10 amino acids. Trimming removed 6 bases at V and 1 base at J, with 3 bases between. In germline, CDR1 is DFQATT, CDR2 SNEGSKA (reference sequence). The CDR3 bases are TGCAGTGCCCCCCAAGAGACCCAGTACTTC. It yields the protein CSAPQETQYF.

DNA of the CDR3: TGTGCTAGTGGTTTGGGGCAGCAGGGTGAAGCTTTCTTT. It encodes CASGLGQQGEAFF. This chain joins TRBV12-5 and TRBJ1-1, with a possible D match to TRBD1 (5 bases). The CDR3 runs 13 residues. Trimming pared 1 base from V and 7 bases from J, leaving 10 bases between. The germline CDR1 and CDR2 sequences are LGHNT and FRNRAP.

V gene TRBV7-8 combines with J gene TRBJ2-2; 8 nucleotides line up with TRBD1. Germline CDR1 reads SGHVS; CDR2 reads FQNEAQ. The CDR3 runs 17 residues. J lost 5 bases, V lost 5 bases, and 13 bases had no gene match. CDR3 sequence (DNA): TGTGCCAGCAGCAAAGGTGGGACAGGCATTACGACCGGGGAGCTGTTTTTT. It codes for CASSKGGTGITTGELFF.

Only one count was recorded for this clone. This chain connects TRBV5-4 to TRBJ1-2; 9 bases match TRBD1. V shed 3 bases and J 3 bases; nucleotides not matched to a gene: 3. Germline assignment: CDR1 SGHNT and CDR2 YYREEE (reference sequence). The CDR3 loop spans 14 amino acids. The CDR3 DNA reads as TGTGCCAGCAGCTGGACAGGGGCAGACTATGGCTACACCTTC. This codes for CASSWTGADYGYTF.